These T cell receptor beta chains were read from a single sample in a study of a mutant IDH1 vaccine in newly diagnosed glioma. Clones were sequenced by immunoSEQ multiplex PCR, and TCRdb holds only the in-frame ones, with some missing. Of over 55,000 clones detected, 75% to 85% appear once; the ten largest clones hold 4.5% to 6%. Their recognized antigens are unknown. The material sequenced was PBMCs, taken from a glioma patient whose treatment included an IDH1 peptide vaccine. The receptors stem from a man aged 40-49 years with glioma. Both conserved end residues are part of each CDR3. D genes are given only for firm matches.

V gene	J gene	D gene	CDR3 protein
TRBV6-6	TRBJ1-1	.	CASSYAGRGDTEAFF
TRBV5-6	TRBJ2-7	.	CASSSFDRTYEQYF
TRBV10-1	TRBJ2-1	.	CASSDGAYNEQFF
TRBV12-5	TRBJ1-6	.	CASGLEGTYNSPLHF
TRBV5-4	TRBJ1-1	.	CASSLGPETTEAFF
TRBV9	TRBJ2-7	.	CASSPTRGQPSHEQYF
TRBV28	TRBJ2-1	.	CASSSKRVESYNEQFF
TRBV7-2	TRBJ1-1	.	CASSRNGNSGTDGEAFF
TRBV14	TRBJ1-4	.	CASSPRTGHEKLFF
TRBV19	TRBJ2-2	TRBD1	CASRPQDRGAGELFF
TRBV25-1	TRBJ1-5	TRBD1	CASSGTGVGQPQHF
TRBV7-2	TRBJ1-5	TRBD1	CASSLIRGGGQGVSKPQHF
TRBV21-1	TRBJ2-3	.	CASSNPSPGQITDTQYF
TRBV25-1	TRBJ1-1	.	CASSDFGRELNTEAFF
TRBV9	TRBJ1-1	.	CASSPGPSWNTEAFF
TRBV19	TRBJ1-1	.	CASSGEAFF
TRBV7-9	TRBJ1-1	.	CASSPRGAMNTEAFF
TRBV7-3	TRBJ2-3	.	CASSLLASSTDTQYF
TRBV30	TRBJ2-7	TRBD1	CAWSPRDRVVLEQYF
TRBV14	TRBJ1-4	.	CASSPYEKLFF
TRBV5-5	TRBJ2-7	.	CASSLVPQASYEQYF
TRBV7-2	TRBJ1-1	TRBD1	CAITGTVNTEAFF
TRBV28	TRBJ2-5	TRBD1	CASSLSRDRQETQYF
TRBV4-3	TRBJ2-5	TRBD1	CASSHTGTGQETQYF
TRBV7-6	TRBJ1-5	.	CASSLQESGQPQHF
TRBV7-9	TRBJ2-3	.	CASRSTGDTQYF
TRBV10-1	TRBJ1-1	.	CASSPDPARATEAFF
TRBV9	TRBJ1-5	.	CASSALDSFQPQHF
TRBV5-1	TRBJ2-1	TRBD1	CASSPQGGLNNEQFF
TRBV13	.	.	CASSLQGRSYEQYF
TRBV30	TRBJ1-6	.	CAWSVQSYNSPLHF
TRBV28	TRBJ2-5	TRBD1	CASSTGDRVRETQYF
TRBV7-3	TRBJ1-1	.	CASSLKGDTEAFF
TRBV6-6	TRBJ2-2	TRBD2	CASRGRTRGTGELFF
TRBV19	TRBJ2-3	.	CASSKKIMGTDTQYF
TRBV5-6	TRBJ1-3	.	CASSFLFAGTSGNTIYF
TRBV7-9	TRBJ1-2	.	CASSLGVATGTYGYTF
TRBV15	TRBJ1-6	TRBD1	CATSARTGAINSPLHF
TRBV6-1	TRBJ1-1	.	CASKFQGPNTEAFF
TRBV18	TRBJ2-2	.	CASSVGTANTGELFF
TRBV7-2	TRBJ2-1	TRBD2	CASSLTSGVYNEQFF
TRBV19	TRBJ2-1	.	CASRPDRSTYNEQFF
TRBV4-3	TRBJ2-3	TRBD2	CASSLIRPGLAGGDTQYF
TRBV25-1	TRBJ1-1	TRBD1	CASSPPTGGFPEAFF
TRBV10-3	TRBJ2-3	TRBD2	CASRGGGTDTQYF
TRBV5-1	TRBJ1-3	.	CASSRDTISGNTIYF
TRBV28	TRBJ2-7	.	CASSSLMRGRLYEQYF
TRBV25-1	TRBJ2-7	.	CASSFIAGAGGYEQYF
TRBV5-6	TRBJ1-5	TRBD1	CASSSLRTGVYNQPQHF
TRBV5-1	TRBJ2-1	TRBD2	CASSLTGTSGYNEQFF
TRBV5-6	TRBJ2-7	.	CASQRGSYEQYF
TRBV7-8	TRBJ2-2	TRBD2	CASSLEGLANTGELFF
TRBV11-2	TRBJ2-7	.	CASSLKAQNGRQYF
TRBV7-9	TRBJ1-1	.	CASSLGGQPNTEAFF
TRBV7-9	TRBJ2-3	TRBD2	CASSHGLAGSTDTQYF
TRBV5-5	TRBJ2-7	TRBD2	CASSLASGSSGGSGYEQYF
TRBV11-1	TRBJ2-3	TRBD1	CASSSRGLDTDTQYF
TRBV4-2	TRBJ2-2	TRBD2	CASAAEGTSGSLGELFF
TRBV19	TRBJ2-7	.	CASRGGTAYEQYF